Here is one T cell receptor (beta chain) with its context. Original processing methods: Scientists estimated how many nucleated cells there were by amplifying reference gene primers. Profiled with immunoSEQ multiplex PCR; TCRdb holds only in-frame clones, not every one. That table furnishes V, J and clone size, whereas the DNA furnished D and trimming. The repertoire holds over 250,000 clones, with approximately 85% as singletons. The CDR3 totals 17 residues. CDR1 and CDR2 from the germline V gene are KGHSH and LQKENI. V gave up 6 bases and J gave up 4 bases, with 24 bases separating them. The data originate from a study of blood T cell repertoires in COVID-19. At the level of the study: Acute and convalescent COVID-19 specimens originated in the United States, Italy and Spain. Sources were T cells, B-cell-depleted T cells, or PBMCs; the material itself was cDNA or gDNA.

Sequenced material: peripheral blood. This receptor was taken from a woman between 65 and 79 years old with acute or convalescent COVID-19. V and J are TRBV18 and TRBJ1-1; the D gene is possibly TRBD1 (5 bases). The CDR3 here is CASSDHREGPRGTEAFF. DNA of the CDR3: TGTGCCAGCTCTGACCACCGGGAGGGGCCGAGGGGCACTGAAGCTTTCTTT.